The source of this T cell receptor beta chain is a study of cytomegalovirus exposure and HLA in healthy donors. Study results and limitations: Immune exposure data for these donors was limited to CMV serostatus. TCR beta V- and J-gene trimming was later associated with a missense DCLRE1C variant.

For this clone: Its antigen remains unknown.

The germline V gene encodes CDR1 MNHNS and CDR2 SASEGT. CDR3 length: 12 residues. V lost 8 bases, J lost 4 bases, and 5 bases stayed unmatched. In the PCR, 60 Vbeta and 13 Jbeta primers were used. Repertoires were generated with immunoSEQ multiplex PCR, while TCRdb's copy carries only in-frame clones and drops some. The repertoire holds some 57,000 clones, with about 57% as singletons. Each donor was nominally healthy when sampled (though unrecorded immune exposures were likely). Sequencing was done on a sample of PBMCs. The genes are TRBV6-1 and TRBJ2-7, with 7 bases that match TRBD1. The clonotype originates from a human donor in good health. The CDR3 protein is CASEGQKYEQYF. CDR3 DNA: TGTGCCAGCGAGGGACAGAAATACGAGCAGTACTTC.